This T cell receptor (beta chain) was recovered during a study of T cell responses to AZD1222 COVID-19 vaccine. The CDR3 extends over 13 amino acids. Germline V gene data show CDR1 as SQVTM and CDR2 as ANQGSEA. Trimming stripped 6 bases from V and 8 bases from J, with 16 bases between. The repertoire was sequenced with immunoSEQ multiplex PCR; TCRdb's copy has only in-frame clones and lacks some. The sample shows under 150,000 clones, roughly 88% of them seen only once. Whole-study results and caveats: Targets within unmutated variant regions were reportedly found for nearly half of spike-specific TCRs.

With regard to this clone: What it binds is not known.

Here the sequenced sample was peripheral blood, taken 28 days after the second AZD1222 dose. This sequence joins TRBV29-1 and TRBJ2-2; TRBD1 might be the D (5 bases). The sequence was collected from an adult who received the AZD1222 COVID-19 vaccine. The CDR3 sequence is CSVPRVLTGELFF. The DNA for the CDR3 is TGCAGCGTACCCAGGGTGCTTACGGGGGAGCTGTTTTTT.